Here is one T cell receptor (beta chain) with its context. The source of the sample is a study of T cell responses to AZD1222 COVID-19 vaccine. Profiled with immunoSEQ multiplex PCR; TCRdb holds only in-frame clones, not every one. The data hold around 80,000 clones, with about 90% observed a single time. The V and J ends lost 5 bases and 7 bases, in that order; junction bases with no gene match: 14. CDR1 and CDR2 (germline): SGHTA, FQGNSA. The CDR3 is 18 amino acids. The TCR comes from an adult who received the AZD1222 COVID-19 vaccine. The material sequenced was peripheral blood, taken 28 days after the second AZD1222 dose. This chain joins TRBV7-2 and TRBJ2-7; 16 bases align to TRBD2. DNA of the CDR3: TGTGCCAGCAGCCCCCCGGGACTAGCGGGAGGGGGTAAGGGGGAGCAGTACTTC. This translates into CASSPPGLAGGGKGEQYF.